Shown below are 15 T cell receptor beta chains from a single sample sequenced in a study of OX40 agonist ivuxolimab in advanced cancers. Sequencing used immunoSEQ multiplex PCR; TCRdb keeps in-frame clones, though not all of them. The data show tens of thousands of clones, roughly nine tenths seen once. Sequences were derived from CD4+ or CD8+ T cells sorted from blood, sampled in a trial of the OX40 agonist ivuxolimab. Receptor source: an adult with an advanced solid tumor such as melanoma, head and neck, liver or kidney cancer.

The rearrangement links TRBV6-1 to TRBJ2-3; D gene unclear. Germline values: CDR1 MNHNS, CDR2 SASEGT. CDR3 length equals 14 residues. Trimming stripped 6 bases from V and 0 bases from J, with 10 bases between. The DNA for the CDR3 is TGTGCCAGCAGGGTTGGCCCTAGCACAGATACGCAGTATTTT. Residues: CASRVGPSTDTQYF.

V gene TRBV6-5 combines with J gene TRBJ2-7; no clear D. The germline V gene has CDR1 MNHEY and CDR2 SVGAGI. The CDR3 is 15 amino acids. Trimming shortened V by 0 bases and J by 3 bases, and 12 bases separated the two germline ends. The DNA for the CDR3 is TGTGCCAGCAGTTACTCCGACGGAGCCTACTACGAGCAGTACTTC. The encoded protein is CASSYSDGAYYEQYF.

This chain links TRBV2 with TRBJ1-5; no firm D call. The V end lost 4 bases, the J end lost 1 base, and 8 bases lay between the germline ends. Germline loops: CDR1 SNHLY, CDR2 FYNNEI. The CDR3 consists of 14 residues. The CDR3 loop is CASSGFLSNQPQHF. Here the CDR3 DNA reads TGTGCCAGCAGTGGGTTTTTGAGCAATCAGCCCCAGCATTTT. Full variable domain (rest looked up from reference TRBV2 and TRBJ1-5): EPEVTQTPSHQVTQMGQEVILRCVPISNHLYFYWYRQILGQKVEFLVSFYNNEISEKSEIFDDQFSVERPDGSNFTLKIRSTKLEDSAMYFCASSGFLSNQPQHFGDGTRLSIL.

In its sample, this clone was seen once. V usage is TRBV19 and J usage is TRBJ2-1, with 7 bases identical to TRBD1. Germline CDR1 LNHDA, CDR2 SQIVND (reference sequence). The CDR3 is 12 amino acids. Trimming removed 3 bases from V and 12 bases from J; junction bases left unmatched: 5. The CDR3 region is CASSMNRGAQFF. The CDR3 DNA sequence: TGTGCCAGTAGTATGAACAGGGGTGCGCAGTTCTTC.

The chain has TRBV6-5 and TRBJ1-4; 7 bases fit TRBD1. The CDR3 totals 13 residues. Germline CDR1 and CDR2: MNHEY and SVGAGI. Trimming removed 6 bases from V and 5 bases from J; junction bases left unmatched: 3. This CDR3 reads CASSRDSNEKLFF. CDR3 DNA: TGTGCCAGCAGCCGGGACAGCAATGAAAAACTGTTTTTT.

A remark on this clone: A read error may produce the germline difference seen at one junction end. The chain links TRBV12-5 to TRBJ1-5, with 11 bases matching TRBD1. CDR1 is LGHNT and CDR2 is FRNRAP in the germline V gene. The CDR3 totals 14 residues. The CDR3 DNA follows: TGTGCTAGTGGTAAGGACAGGGGGCATCAACCCCAGCATTTT. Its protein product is CASGKDRGHQPQHF.

CDR3 bases: TGTGCCAGCAGCACCAGGGGGGATGGCACAGATACGCAGTATTTT. Protein: CASSTRGDGTDTQYF. The chain is built from TRBV11-1 and TRBJ2-3; TRBD1 is a possible D gene (7 bases). Germline CDR1 is SGHAT and CDR2 is FQDESV (reference sequence). The CDR3 runs 15 residues. V lost 5 bases, J lost 1 base, and 13 bases lay in between.

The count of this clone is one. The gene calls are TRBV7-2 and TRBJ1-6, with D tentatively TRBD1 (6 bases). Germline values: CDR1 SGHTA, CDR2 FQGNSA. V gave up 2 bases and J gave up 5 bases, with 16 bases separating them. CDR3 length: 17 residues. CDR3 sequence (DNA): TGTGCCAGCAGCTTAATGGGGGGCAGCAGAGATAATTCACCCCTCCACTTT. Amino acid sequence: CASSLMGGSRDNSPLHF.

This CDR3 is CSVERTANSGANVLTF. The CDR3, as DNA: TGCAGCGTTGAAAGGACAGCCAACTCTGGGGCCAACGTCCTGACTTTC. The J gene is TRBJ2-6, the V gene TRBV29-1; D possibly corresponds to TRBD1 (6 bases). Looked up from germline, CDR1 is SQVTM and CDR2 is ANQGSEA. The CDR3 is 16 residues long. V was pared by 2 bases and J by 0 bases, with 11 bases between.

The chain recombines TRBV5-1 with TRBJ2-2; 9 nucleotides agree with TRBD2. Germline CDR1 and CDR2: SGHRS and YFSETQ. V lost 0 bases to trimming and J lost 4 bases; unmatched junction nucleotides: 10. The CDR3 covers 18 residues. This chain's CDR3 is CASSLGPSGNEGTGELFF. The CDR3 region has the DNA TGCGCCAGCAGCTTGGGGCCTAGCGGGAATGAGGGCACCGGGGAGCTGTTTTTT.

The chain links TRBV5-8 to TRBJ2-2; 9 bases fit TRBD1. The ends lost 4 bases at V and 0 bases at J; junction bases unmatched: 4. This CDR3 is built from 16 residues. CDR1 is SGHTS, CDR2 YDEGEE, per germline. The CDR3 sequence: CASSMGTGPNTGELFF. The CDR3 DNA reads TGTGCCAGCAGCATGGGGACAGGGCCGAACACCGGGGAGCTGTTTTTT.

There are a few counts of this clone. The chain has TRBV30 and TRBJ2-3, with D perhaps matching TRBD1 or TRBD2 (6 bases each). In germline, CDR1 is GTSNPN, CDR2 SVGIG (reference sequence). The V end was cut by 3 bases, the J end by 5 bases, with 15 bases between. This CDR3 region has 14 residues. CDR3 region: CAWSDSGGGDTQYF. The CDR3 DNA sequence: TGTGCCTGGAGCGATAGCGGAGGGGGAGATACGCAGTATTTT. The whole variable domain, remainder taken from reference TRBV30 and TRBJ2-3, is SQTIHQWPATLVQPVGSPLSLECTVEGTSNPNLYWYRQAAGRGLQLLFYSVGIGQISSEVPQNLSASRPQDRQFILSSKKLLLSDSGFYLCAWSDSGGGDTQYFGPGTRLTVL.

CDR3: CASSLGLGMWETQYF. CDR3 nucleotides: TGTGCCAGCAGCTTAGGACTAGGGATGTGGGAGACCCAGTACTTC. The V call is TRBV11-2, the J call TRBJ2-5; D is possibly TRBD2 (6 bases). The CDR3 has 15 residues. In germline, CDR1 is SGHAT, CDR2 FQNNGV. V was pared by 1 base and J by 5 bases, with 14 bases between. Full variable domain (missing parts from reference TRBV11-2 and TRBJ2-5): EAGVAQSPRYKIIEKRQSVAFWCNPISGHATLYWYQQILGQGPKLLIQFQNNGVVDDSQLPKDRFSAERLKGVDSTLKIQPAKLEDSAVYLCASSLGLGMWETQYFGPGTRLLVL.

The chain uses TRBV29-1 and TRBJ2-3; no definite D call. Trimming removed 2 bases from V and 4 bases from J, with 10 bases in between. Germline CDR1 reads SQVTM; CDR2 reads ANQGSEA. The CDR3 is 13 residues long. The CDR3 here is CSVETLRSDTQYF. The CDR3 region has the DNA TGCAGCGTTGAAACACTTAGGTCAGATACGCAGTATTTT.

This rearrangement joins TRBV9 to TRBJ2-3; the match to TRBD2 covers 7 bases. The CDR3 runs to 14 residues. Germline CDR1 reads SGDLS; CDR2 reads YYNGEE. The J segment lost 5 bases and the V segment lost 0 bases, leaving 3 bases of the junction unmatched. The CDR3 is CASSVVGGQDTQYF. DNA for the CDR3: TGTGCCAGCAGCGTAGTGGGAGGGCAAGATACGCAGTATTTT.